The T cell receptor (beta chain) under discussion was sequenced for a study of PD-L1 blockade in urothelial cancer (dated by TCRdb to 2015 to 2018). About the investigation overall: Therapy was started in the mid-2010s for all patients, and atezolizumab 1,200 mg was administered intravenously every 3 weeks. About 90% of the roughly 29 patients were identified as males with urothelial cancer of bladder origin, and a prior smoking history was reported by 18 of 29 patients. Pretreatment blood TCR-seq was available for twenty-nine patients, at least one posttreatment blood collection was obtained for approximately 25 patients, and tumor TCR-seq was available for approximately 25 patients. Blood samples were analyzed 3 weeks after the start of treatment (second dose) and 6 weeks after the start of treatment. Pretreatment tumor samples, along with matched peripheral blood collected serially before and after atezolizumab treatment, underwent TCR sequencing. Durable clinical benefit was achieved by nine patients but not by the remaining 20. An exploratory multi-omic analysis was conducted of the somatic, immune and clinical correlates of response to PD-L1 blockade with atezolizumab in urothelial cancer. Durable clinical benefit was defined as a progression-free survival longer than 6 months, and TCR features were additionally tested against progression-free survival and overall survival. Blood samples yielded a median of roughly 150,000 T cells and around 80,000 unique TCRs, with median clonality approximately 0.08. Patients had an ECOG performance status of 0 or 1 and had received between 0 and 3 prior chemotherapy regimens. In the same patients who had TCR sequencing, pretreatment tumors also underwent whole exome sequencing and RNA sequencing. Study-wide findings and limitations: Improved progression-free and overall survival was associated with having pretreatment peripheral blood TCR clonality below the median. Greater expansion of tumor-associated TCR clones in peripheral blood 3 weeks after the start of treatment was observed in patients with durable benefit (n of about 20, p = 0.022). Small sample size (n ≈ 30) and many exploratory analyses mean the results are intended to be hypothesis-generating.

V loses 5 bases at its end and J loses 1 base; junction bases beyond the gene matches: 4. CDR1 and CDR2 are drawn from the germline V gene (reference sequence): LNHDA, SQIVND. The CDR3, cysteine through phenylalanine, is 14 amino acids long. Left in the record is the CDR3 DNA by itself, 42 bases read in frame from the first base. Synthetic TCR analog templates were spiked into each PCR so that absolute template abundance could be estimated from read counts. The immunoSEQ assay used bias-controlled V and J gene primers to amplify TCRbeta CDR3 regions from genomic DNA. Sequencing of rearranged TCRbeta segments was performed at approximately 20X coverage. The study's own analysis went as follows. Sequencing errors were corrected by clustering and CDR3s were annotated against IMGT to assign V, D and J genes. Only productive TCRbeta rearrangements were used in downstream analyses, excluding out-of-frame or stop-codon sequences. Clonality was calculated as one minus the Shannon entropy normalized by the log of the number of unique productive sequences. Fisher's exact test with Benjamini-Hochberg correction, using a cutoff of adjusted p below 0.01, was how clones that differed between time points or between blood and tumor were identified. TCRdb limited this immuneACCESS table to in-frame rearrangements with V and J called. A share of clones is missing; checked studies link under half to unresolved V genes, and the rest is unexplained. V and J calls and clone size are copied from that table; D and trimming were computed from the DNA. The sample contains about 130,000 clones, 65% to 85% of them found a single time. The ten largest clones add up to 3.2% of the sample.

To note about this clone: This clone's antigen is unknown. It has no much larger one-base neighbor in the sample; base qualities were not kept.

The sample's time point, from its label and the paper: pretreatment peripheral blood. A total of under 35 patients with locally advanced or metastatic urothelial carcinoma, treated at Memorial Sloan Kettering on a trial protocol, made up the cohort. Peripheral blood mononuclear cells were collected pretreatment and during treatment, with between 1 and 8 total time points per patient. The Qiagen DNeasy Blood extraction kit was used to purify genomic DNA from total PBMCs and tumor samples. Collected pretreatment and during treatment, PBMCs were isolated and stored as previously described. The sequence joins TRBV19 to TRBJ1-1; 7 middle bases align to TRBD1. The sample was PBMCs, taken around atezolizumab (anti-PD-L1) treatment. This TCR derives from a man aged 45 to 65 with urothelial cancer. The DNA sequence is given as TGTGCCAGTAGTTCAGGGGGTCGGAACACTGAAGCTTTCTTT. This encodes CASSSGGRNTEAFF.